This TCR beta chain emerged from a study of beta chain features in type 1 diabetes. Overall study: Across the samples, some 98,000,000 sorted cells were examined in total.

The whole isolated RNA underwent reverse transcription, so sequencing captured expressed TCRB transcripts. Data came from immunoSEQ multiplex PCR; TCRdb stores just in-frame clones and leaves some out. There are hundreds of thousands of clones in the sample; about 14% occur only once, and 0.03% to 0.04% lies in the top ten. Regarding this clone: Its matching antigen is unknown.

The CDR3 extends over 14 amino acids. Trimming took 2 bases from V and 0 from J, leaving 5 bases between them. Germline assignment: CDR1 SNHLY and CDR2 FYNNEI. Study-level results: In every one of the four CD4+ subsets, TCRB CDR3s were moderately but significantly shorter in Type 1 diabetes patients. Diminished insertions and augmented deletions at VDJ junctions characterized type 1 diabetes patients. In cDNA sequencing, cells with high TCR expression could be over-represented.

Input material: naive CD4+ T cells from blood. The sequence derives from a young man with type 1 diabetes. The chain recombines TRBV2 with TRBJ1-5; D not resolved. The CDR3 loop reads CASSEMNSNQPQHF. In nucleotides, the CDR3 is TGTGCCAGCAGTGAAATGAATAGCAATCAGCCCCAGCATTTT.